This T cell receptor beta chain was found in a study of T-cell memory formation after mild COVID-19. In TCRdb, the 5' RACE reads were re-called with MiXCR into one record per CDR3 protein. The table records 160,000 or so distinct CDR3 sequences, around 30% of them present only once. V dropped 0 bases and J dropped 5 bases, with 11 bases sitting between them. CDR1 and CDR2 from the germline V gene are SGHRS and YFSETQ. The CDR3 covers 14 residues. This sequence was found in an adult woman who had mild COVID-19 (a few samples of this study predate the infection). Cell type and time point are not known. Sequences were obtained from PBMCs or a T cell subset sorted from them (not recorded which). This chain links TRBV5-1 with TRBJ2-5, with D unclear. The CDR3 spells CASSLVLSRETQYF. For the CDR3, the DNA is TGCGCCAGCAGCTTGGTCCTAAGTCGGGAGACCCAGTACTTC.